This T cell receptor beta chain appears in the sequencing data of a study of blood T cell repertoires in COVID-19. The germline CDR1 and CDR2 sequences are SGHRS and YFSETQ. The CDR3 spans 16 residues. V was cut by 4 bases and J by 0 bases, with 17 bases left in between. Libraries were prepared by immunoSEQ multiplex PCR; TCRdb keeps only in-frame clonotypes and omits some of them. The sample records 200,000 to 250,000 clones, 70% to 90% being singletons. Input material: PBMCs or T cells enriched from blood (not recorded which). The chain combines TRBV5-1 with TRBJ2-7; tentative D call: TRBD2 (5 bases). This clonotype originated in a man aged 40-49 years who had recovered from COVID-19. The CDR3 sequence is CASSPLGSPSSYEQYF. CDR3 DNA sequence: TGCGCCAGCAGCCCGCTGGGGAGCCCTAGCTCCTACGAGCAGTACTTC.